This T cell receptor beta chain was captured in a study of molecular identifiers for immune sequencing clone quantification. As for the study in general: For replicates, RNA isolated from about 19,000 or 110,000 naive CD8 cells was divided into five portions, of which four were sequenced.

The CDR3 sequence is 16 residues long. Looked up from germline, CDR1 is SEHNR and CDR2 is FQNEAQ (reference sequence). Trimming removed 5 bases from V and 3 bases from J, with 17 bases in between. TCRdb re-called the PCR reads through MiXCR, storing one row per CDR3 protein. The sample consists of approximately 500,000 distinct CDR3 sequences, 20% to 25% of them appearing once. The sequenced sample consisted of naive CD8+ T cells from blood, with Jurkat cell RNA spiked in. As for subset: FACS-sorted CD8+CD4-CCR7+CD45RA+ naive T cells. The chain recombines TRBV7-9 with TRBJ1-3, with D possibly matching TRBD1 (5 bases). The receptor's source is a human donor in good health. Some libraries in this study had Jurkat cell RNA spiked in. This CDR3 reads CASSHSGTLGGNTIYF. The DNA of the CDR3 is TGTGCCAGCAGCCACTCCGGGACCCTAGGTGGAAACACCATATATTTT.